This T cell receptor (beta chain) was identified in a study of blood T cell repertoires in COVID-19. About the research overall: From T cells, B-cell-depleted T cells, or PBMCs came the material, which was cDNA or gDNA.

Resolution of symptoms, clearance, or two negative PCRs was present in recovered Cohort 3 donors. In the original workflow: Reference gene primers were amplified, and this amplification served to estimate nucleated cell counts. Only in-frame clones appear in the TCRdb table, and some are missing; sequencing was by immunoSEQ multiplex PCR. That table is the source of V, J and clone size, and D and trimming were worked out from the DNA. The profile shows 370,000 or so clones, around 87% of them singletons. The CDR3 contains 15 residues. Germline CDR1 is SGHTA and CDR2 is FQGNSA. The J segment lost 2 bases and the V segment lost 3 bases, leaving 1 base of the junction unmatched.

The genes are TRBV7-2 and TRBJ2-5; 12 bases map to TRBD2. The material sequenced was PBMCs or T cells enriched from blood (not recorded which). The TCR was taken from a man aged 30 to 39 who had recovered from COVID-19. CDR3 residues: CASSLTSGGQETQYF. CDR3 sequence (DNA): TGTGCCAGCAGCTTGACTAGCGGGGGACAAGAGACCCAGTACTTC.